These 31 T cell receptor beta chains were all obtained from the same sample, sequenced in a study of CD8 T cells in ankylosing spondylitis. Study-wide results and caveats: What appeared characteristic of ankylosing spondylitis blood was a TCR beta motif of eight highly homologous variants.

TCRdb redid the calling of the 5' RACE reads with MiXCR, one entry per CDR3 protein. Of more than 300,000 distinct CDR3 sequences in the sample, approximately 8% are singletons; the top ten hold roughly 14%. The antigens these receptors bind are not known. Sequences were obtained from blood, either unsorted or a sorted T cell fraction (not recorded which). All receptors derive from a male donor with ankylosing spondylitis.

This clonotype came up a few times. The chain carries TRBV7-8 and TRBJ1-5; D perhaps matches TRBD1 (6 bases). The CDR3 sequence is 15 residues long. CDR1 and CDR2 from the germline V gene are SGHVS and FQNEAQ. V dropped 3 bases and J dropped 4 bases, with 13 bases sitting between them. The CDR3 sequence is CASSFTGFPNQPQHF. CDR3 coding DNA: TGTGCCAGCAGCTTCACAGGGTTTCCGAATCAGCCCCAGCATTTT.

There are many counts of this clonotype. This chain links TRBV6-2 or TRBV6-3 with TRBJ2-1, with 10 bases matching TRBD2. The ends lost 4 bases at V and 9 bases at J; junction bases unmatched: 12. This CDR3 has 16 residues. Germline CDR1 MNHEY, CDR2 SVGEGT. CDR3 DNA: TGTGCCAGCAGTTCCCGGTCTAGCGGGAGAGAGGGTGAGCAGTTCTTC. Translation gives CASSSRSSGREGEQFF.

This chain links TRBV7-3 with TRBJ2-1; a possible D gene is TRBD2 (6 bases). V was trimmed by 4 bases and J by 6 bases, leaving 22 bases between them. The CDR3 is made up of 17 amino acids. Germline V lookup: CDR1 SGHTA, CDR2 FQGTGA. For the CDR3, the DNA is TGTGCCAGCAGCTCCCAAAGTGGCCGGGAGAAGGGCAATGAGCAGTTCTTC. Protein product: CASSSQSGREKGNEQFF.

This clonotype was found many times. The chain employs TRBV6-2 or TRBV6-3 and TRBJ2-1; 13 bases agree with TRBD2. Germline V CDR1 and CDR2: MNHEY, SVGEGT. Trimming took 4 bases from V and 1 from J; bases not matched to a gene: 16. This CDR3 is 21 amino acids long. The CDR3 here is CASSSRAGLAGVIRSYNEQFF. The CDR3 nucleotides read TGTGCCAGCAGTTCCCGAGCCGGACTAGCGGGAGTTATCAGGTCCTACAATGAGCAGTTCTTC.

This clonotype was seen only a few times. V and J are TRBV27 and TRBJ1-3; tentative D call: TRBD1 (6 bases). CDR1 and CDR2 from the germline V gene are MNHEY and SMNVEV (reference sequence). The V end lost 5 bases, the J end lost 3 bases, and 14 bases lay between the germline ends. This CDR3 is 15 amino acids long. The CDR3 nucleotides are TGTGCCAGCAGTCCTGGCGGGGGCTTTGGAAACACCATATATTTT. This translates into CASSPGGGFGNTIYF.

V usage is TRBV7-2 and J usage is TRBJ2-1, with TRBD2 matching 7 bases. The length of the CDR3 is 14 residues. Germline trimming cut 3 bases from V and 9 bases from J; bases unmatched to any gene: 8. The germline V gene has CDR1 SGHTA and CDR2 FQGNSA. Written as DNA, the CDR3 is TGTGCCAGCAGCTTCGGGGCGGGAGCTCGTGAGCAGTTCTTC. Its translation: CASSFGAGAREQFF.

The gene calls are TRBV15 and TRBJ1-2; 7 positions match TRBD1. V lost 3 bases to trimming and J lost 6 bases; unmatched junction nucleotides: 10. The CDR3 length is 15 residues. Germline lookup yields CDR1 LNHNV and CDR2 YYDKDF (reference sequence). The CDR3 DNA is TGTGCCACCAGCAGGGCCCGGGACAGAGGGCATGGCTACACCTTC. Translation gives CATSRARDRGHGYTF.

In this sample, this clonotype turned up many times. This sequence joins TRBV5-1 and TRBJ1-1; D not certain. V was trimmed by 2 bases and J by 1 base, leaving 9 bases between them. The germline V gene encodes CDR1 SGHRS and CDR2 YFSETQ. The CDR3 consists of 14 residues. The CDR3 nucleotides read TGCGCCAGCAGCTTATGGACGAAGAACACTGAAGCTTTCTTT. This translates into CASSLWTKNTEAFF.

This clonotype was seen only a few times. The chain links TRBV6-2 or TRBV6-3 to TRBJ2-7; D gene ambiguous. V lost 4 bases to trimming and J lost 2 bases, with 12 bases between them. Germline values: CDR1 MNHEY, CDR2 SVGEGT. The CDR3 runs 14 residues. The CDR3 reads CASSLPLATYEQYF. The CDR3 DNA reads TGTGCCAGCAGTTTGCCTCTGGCCACCTACGAGCAGTACTTC.

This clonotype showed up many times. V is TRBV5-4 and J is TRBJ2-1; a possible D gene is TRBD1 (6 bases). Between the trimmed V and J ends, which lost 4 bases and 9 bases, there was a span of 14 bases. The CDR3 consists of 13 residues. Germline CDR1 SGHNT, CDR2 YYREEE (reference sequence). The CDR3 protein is CASSTGLRREQFF. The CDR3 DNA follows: TGTGCCAGCAGCACAGGGTTGAGGCGTGAGCAGTTCTTC.

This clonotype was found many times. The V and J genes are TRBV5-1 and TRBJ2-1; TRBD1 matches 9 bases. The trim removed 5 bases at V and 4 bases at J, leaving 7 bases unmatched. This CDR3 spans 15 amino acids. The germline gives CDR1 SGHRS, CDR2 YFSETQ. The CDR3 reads CASRVGQGEYNEQFF. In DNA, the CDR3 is TGCGCCAGCAGGGTGGGACAGGGAGAATACAATGAGCAGTTCTTC.

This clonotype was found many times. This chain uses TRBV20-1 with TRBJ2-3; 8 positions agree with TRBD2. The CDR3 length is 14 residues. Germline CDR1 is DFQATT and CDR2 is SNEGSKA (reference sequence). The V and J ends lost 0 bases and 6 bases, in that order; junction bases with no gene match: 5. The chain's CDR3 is CSARDDKRGDTQYF. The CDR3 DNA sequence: TGCAGTGCTAGAGATGATAAGCGGGGGGATACGCAGTATTTT.

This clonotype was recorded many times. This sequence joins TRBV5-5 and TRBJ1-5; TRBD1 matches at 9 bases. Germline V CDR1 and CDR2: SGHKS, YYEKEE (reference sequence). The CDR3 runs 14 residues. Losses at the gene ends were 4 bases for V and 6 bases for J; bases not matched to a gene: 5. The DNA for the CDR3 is TGTGCCAGCAGCGGAACGGGACAGGGTCAGCCCCAGCATTTT. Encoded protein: CASSGTGQGQPQHF.

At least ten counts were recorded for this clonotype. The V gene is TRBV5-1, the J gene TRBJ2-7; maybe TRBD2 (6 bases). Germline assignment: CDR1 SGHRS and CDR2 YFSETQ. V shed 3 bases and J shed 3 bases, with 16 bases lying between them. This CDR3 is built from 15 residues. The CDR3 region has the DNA TGCGCCAGCAGCTCCTCTGGAGGAGGGAACTACGAGCAGTACTTC. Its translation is CASSSSGGGNYEQYF. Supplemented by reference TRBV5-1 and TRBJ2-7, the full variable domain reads KAGVTQTPRYLIKTRGQQVTLSCSPISGHRSVSWYQQTPGQGLQFLFEYFSETQRNKGNFPGRFSGRQFSNSRSEMNVSTLELGDSALYLCASSSSGGGNYEQYFGPGTRLTVT.

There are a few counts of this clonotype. As DNA, the CDR3 is TGTGCCAGCAGCTACAACCGGGACAAGAGCTCCTACGAGCAGTACTTC. Protein: CASSYNRDKSSYEQYF. The rearrangement uses TRBV28 and TRBJ2-7, with D possibly TRBD1 on 6 matching bases. Germline CDR1 and CDR2: MDHEN and SYDVKM. Trimming cost V 6 bases and J 0 bases, with 18 bases left between them. This CDR3 region has 16 residues.

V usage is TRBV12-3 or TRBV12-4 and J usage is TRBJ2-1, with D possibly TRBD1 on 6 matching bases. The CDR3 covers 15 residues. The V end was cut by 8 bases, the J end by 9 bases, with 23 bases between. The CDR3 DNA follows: TGTGCCAGCCAGGACAGAGCCCTGGGTAACGGTGAGCAGTTCTTC. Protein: CASQDRALGNGEQFF.

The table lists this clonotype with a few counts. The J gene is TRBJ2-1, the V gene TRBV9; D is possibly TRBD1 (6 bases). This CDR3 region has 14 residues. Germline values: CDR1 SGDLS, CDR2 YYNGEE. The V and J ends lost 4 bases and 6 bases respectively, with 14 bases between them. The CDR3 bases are TGTGCCAGCAGCCAGAGGGGGAGTACCAATGAGCAGTTCTTC. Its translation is CASSQRGSTNEQFF. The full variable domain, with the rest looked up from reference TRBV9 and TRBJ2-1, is DSGVTQTPKHLITATGQRVTLRCSPRSGDLSVYWYQQSLDQGLQFLIQYYNGEERAKGNILERFSAQQFPDLHSELNLSSLELGDSALYFCASSQRGSTNEQFFGPGTRLTVL.

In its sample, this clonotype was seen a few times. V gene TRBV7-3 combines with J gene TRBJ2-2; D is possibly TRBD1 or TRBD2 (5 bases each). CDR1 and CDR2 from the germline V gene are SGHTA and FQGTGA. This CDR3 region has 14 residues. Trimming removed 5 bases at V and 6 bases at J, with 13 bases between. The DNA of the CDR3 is TGTGCCAGCAGCCCACTAGGGGCGTCCGGGGAGCTGTTTTTT. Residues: CASSPLGASGELFF.

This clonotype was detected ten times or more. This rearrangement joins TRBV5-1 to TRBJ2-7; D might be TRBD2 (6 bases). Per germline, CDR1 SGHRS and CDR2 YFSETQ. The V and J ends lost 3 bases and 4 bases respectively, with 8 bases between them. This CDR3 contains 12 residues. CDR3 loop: CASSWDSYEQYF. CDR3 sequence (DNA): TGCGCCAGCAGCTGGGACTCGTACGAGCAGTACTTC. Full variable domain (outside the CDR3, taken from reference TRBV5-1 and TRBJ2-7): KAGVTQTPRYLIKTRGQQVTLSCSPISGHRSVSWYQQTPGQGLQFLFEYFSETQRNKGNFPGRFSGRQFSNSRSEMNVSTLELGDSALYLCASSWDSYEQYFGPGTRLTVT.

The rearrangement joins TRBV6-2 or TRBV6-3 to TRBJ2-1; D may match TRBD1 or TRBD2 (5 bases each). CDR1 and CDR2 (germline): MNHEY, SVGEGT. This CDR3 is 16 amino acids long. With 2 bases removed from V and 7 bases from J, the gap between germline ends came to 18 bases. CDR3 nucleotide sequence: TGTGCCAGCAGTTACCGTGAGGGGTCGGCAGGGAATGAGCAGTTCTTC. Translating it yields CASSYREGSAGNEQFF.

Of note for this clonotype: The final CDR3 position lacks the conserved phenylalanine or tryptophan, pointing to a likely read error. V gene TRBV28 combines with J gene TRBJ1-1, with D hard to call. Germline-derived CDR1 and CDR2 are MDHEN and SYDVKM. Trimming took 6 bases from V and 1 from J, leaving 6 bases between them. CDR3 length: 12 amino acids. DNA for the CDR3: TGTGCCAGCAGCCCACCGAACACTGAAGCTTTCCTT. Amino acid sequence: CASSPPNTEAFL.

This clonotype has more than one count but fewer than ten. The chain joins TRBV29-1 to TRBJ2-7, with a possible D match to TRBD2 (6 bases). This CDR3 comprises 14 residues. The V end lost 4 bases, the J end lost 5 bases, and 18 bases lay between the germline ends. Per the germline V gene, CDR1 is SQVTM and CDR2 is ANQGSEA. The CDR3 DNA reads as TGCAGCGTTGTCGGTAGCGGCGAGATCGACGAGCAGTACTTC. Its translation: CSVVGSGEIDEQYF.

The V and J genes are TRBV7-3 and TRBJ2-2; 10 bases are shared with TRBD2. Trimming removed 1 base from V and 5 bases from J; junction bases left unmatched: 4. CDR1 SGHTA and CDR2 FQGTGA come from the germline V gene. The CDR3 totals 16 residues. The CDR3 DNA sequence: TGTGCCAGCAGCTTAATAGCGGGAGGTGGAACCGGGGAGCTGTTTTTT. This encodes CASSLIAGGGTGELFF.

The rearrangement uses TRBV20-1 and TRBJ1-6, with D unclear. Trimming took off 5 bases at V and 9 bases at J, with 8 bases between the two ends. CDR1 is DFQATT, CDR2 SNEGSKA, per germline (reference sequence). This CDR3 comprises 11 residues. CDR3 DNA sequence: TGCAGTGCTGGACCCTCTTCACCCCTCCACTTT. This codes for CSAGPSSPLHF.

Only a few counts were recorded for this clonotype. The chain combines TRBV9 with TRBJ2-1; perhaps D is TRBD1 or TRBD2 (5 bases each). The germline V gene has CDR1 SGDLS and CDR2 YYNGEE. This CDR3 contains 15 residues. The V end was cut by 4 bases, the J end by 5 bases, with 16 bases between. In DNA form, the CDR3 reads TGTGCCAGCAGCCTCCCATCGAGGGGTCACAATGAGCAGTTCTTC. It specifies CASSLPSRGHNEQFF.

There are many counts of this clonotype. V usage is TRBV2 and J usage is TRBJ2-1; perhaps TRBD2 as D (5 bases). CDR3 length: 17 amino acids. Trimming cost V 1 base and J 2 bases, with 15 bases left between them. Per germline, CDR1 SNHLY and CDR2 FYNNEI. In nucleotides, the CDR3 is TGTGCCAGCAGTGAAGGAGGGCGGAGTCAACCCTACAATGAGCAGTTCTTC. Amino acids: CASSEGGRSQPYNEQFF. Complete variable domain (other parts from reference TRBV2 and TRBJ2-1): EPEVTQTPSHQVTQMGQEVILRCVPISNHLYFYWYRQILGQKVEFLVSFYNNEISEKSEIFDDQFSVERPDGSNFTLKIRSTKLEDSAMYFCASSEGGRSQPYNEQFFGPGTRLTVL.

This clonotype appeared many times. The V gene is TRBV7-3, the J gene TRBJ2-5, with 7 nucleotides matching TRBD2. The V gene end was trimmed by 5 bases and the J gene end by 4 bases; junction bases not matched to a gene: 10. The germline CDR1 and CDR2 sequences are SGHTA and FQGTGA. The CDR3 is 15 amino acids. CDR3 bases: TGTGCCAGCAGCCCAACCGGACTAGAGGGAGAGACCCAGTACTTC. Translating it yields CASSPTGLEGETQYF.

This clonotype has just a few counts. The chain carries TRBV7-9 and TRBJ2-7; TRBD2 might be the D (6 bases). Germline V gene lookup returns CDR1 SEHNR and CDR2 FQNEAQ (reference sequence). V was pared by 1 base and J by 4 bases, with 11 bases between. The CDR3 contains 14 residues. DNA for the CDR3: TGTGCCAGCAGCTTAGTCGCGGGACGGTACGAGCAGTACTTC. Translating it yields CASSLVAGRYEQYF.

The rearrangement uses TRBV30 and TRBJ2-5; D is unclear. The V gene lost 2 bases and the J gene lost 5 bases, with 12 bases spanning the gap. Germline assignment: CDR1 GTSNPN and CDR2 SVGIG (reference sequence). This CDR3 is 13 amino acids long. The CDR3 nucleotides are TGTGCCTGGAGTTCCGCCGGGTGGGAGACCCAGTACTTC. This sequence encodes CAWSSAGWETQYF.

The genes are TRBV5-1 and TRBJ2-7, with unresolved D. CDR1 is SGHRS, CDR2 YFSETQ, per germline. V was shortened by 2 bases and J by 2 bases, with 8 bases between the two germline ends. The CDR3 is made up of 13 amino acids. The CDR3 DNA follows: TGCGCCAGCAGCTTTGACACCACCTACGAGCAGTACTTC. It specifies CASSFDTTYEQYF. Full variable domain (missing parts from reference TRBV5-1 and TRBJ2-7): KAGVTQTPRYLIKTRGQQVTLSCSPISGHRSVSWYQQTPGQGLQFLFEYFSETQRNKGNFPGRFSGRQFSNSRSEMNVSTLELGDSALYLCASSFDTTYEQYFGPGTRLTVT.

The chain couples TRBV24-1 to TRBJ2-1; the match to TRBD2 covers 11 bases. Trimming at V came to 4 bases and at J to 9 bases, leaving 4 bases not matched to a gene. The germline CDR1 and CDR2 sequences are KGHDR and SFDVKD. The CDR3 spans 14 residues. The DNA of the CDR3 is TGTGCCACCAGTGACCGACTAGCGGGAATTGAGCAGTTCTTC. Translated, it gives CATSDRLAGIEQFF.